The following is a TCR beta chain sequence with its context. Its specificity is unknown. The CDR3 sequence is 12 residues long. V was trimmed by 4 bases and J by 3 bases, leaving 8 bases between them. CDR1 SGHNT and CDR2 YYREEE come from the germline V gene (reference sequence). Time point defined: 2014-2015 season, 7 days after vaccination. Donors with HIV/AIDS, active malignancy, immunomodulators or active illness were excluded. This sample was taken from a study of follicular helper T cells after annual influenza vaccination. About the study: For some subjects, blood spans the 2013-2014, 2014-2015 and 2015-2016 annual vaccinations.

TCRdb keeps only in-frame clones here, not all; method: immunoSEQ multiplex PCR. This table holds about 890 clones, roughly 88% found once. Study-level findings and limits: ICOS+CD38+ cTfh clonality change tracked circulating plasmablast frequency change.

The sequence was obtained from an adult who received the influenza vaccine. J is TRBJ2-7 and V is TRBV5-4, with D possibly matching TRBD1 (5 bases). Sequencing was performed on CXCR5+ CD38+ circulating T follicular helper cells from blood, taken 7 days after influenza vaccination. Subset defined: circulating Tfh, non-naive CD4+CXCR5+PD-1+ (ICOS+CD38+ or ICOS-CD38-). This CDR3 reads CASSGQDYEQYF. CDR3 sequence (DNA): TGTGCCAGCAGCGGACAAGACTACGAGCAGTACTTC.